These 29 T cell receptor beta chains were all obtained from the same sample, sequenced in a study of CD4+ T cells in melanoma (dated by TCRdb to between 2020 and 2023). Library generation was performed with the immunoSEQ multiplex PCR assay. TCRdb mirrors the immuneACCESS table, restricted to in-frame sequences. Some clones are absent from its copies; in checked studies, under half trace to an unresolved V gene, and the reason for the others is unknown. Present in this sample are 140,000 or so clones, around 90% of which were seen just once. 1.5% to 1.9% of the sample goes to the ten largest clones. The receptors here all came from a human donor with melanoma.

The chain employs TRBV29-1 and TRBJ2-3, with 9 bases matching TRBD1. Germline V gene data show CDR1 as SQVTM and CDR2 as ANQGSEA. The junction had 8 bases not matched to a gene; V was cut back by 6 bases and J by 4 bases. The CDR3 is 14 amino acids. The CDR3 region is CSVEQGARADTQYF. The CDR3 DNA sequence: TGCAGCGTAGAACAGGGGGCTAGGGCAGATACGCAGTATTTT.

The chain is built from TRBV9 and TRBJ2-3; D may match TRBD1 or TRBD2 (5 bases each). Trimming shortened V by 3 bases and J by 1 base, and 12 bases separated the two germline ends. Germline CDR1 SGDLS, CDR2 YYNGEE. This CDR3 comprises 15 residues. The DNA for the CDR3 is TGTGCCAGCAGCGGGGGACCCGGTGGCACAGATACGCAGTATTTT. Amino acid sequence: CASSGGPGGTDTQYF.

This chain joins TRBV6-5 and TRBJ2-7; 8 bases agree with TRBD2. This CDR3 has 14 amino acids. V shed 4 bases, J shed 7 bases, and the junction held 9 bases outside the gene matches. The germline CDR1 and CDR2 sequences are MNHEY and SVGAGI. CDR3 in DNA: TGTGCCAGCAGTTGGAACGGGGGGGCCAGGGAGCAGTACTTC. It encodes CASSWNGGAREQYF.

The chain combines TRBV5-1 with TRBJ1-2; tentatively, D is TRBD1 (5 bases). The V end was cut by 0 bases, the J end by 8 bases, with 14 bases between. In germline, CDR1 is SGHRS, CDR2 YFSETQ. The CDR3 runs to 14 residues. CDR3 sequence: CASSLAPGRDGYTF. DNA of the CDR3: TGCGCCAGCAGCTTGGCCCCCGGCAGGGACGGCTACACCTTC.

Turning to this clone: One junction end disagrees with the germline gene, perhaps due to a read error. The CDR3 reads CASSAGGNEKLFF. The CDR3 region has the DNA TGTGCCAGTAGTGCGGGGGGTAATGAAAAACTGTTTTTT. The V gene is TRBV25-1, the J gene TRBJ1-4, with D possibly TRBD1 on 5 matching bases. CDR1 and CDR2 (germline): MGHDK, SYGVNS. The CDR3 has 13 amino acids.

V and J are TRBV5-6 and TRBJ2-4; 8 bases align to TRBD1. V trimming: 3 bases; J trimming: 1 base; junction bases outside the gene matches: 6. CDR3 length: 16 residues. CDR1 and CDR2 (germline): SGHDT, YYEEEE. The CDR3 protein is CASSWRTGLAKNIQYF. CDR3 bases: TGTGCCAGCAGCTGGAGGACAGGGCTGGCCAAAAACATTCAGTACTTC.

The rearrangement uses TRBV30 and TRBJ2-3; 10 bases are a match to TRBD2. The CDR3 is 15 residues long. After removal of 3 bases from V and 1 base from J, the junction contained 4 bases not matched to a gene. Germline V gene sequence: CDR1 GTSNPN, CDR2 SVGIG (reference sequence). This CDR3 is CAWRLAGGRTDTQYF. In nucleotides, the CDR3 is TGTGCCTGGAGATTAGCGGGGGGCCGCACAGATACGCAGTATTTT.

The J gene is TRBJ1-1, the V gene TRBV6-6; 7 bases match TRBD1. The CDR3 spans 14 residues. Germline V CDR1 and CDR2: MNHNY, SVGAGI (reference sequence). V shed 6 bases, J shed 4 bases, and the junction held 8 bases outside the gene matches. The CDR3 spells CASSPSDRATEAFF. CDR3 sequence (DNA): TGTGCCAGCAGCCCCTCCGACAGGGCCACTGAAGCTTTCTTT.

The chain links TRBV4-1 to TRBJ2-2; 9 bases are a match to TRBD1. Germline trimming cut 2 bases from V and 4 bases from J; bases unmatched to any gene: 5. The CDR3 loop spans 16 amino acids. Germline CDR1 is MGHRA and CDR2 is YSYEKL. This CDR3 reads CASSQPGTGSTGELFF. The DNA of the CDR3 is TGCGCCAGCAGCCAACCCGGGACAGGGTCCACCGGGGAGCTGTTTTTT.

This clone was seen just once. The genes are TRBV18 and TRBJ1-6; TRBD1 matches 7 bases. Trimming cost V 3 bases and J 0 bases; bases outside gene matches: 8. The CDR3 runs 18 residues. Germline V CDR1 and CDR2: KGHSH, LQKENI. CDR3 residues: CASSPVDRFSSYNSPLHF. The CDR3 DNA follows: TGTGCCAGCTCACCGGTGGACAGGTTCAGCTCCTATAATTCACCCCTCCACTTT.

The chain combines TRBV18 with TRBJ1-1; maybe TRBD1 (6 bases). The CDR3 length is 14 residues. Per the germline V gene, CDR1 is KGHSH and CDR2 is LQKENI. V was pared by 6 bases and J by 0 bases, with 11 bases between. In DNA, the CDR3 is TGTGCCAGCTCCCAGGGGCAGCTGAACACTGAAGCTTTCTTT. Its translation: CASSQGQLNTEAFF.

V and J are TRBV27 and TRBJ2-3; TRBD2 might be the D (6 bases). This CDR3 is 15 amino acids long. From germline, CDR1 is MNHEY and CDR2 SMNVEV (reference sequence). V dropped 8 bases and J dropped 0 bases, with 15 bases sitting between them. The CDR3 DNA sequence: TGTGCCAGCCGCGGGACGGCCTTTAGCACAGATACGCAGTATTTT. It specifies CASRGTAFSTDTQYF.

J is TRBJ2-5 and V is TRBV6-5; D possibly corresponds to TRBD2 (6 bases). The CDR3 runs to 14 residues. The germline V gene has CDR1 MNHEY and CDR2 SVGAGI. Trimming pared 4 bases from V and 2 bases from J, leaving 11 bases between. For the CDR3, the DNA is TGTGCCAGCAGTTTTCGACTAGAACAAGAGACCCAGTACTTC. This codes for CASSFRLEQETQYF.

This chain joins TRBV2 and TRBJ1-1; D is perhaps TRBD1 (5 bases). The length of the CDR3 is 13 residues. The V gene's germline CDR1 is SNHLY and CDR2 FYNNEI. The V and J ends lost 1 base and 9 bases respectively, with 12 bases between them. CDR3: CASSEEAGSKAFF. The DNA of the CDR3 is TGTGCCAGCAGTGAAGAGGCAGGGTCAAAAGCTTTCTTT. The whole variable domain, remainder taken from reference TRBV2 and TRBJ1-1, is EPEVTQTPSHQVTQMGQEVILRCVPISNHLYFYWYRQILGQKVEFLVSFYNNEISEKSEIFDDQFSVERPDGSNFTLKIRSTKLEDSAMYFCASSEEAGSKAFFGQGTRLTVV.

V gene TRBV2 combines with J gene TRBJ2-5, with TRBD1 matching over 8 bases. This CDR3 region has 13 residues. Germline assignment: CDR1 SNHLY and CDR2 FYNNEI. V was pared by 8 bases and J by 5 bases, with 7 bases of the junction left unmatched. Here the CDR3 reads CASRDRPGETQYF. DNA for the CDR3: TGTGCCAGCCGGGACAGGCCAGGGGAGACCCAGTACTTC.

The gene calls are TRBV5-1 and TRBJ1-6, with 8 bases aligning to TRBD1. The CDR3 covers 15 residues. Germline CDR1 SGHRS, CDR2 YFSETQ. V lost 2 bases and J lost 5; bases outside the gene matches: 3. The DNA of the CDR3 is TGCGCCAGCAGCTTACAGGGGGGTAATAATTCACCCCTCCACTTT. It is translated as CASSLQGGNNSPLHF.

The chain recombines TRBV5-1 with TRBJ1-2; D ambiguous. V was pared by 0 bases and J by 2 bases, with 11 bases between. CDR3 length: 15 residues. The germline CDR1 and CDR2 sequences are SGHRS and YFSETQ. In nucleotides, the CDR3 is TGCGCCAGCAGCTTGGTCGGGTCAGGAAACTATGGCTACACCTTC. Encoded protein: CASSLVGSGNYGYTF. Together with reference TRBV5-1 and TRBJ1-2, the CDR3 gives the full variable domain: KAGVTQTPRYLIKTRGQQVTLSCSPISGHRSVSWYQQTPGQGLQFLFEYFSETQRNKGNFPGRFSGRQFSNSRSEMNVSTLELGDSALYLCASSLVGSGNYGYTFGSGTRLTVV.

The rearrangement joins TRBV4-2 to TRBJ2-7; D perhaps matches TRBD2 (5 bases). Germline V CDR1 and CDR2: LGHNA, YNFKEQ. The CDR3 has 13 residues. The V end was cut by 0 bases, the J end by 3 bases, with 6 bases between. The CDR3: CASSQDRGYEQYF. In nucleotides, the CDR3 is TGTGCCAGCAGCCAAGATCGGGGCTACGAGCAGTACTTC.

CDR3 loop: CASSLGRDSSTDTQYF. The DNA of the CDR3 is TGCGCCAGCAGCTTGGGACGGGACTCTAGCACAGATACGCAGTATTTT. The V gene is TRBV5-1, the J gene TRBJ2-3, with D possibly being TRBD2 (6 bases). V was cut by 0 bases and J by 0 bases, with 11 bases left in between. Germline assignment: CDR1 SGHRS and CDR2 YFSETQ. This CDR3 has 16 amino acids. Complete variable domain (other parts from reference TRBV5-1 and TRBJ2-3): KAGVTQTPRYLIKTRGQQVTLSCSPISGHRSVSWYQQTPGQGLQFLFEYFSETQRNKGNFPGRFSGRQFSNSRSEMNVSTLELGDSALYLCASSLGRDSSTDTQYFGPGTRLTVL.

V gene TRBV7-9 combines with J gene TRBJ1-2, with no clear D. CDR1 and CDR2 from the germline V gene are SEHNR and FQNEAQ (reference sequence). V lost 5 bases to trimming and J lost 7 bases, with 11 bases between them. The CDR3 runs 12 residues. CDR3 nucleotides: TGTGCCAGCAGCCCCCTCGCGGGTGGCTACACCTTC. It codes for CASSPLAGGYTF.

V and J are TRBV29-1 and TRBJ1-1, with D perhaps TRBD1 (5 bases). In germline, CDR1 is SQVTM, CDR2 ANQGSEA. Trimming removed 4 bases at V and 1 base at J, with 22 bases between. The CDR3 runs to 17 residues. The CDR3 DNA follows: TGCAGCGTTGCCAAGTCCCCCCGCGTGCAGGGGAACACTGAAGCTTTCTTT. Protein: CSVAKSPRVQGNTEAFF.

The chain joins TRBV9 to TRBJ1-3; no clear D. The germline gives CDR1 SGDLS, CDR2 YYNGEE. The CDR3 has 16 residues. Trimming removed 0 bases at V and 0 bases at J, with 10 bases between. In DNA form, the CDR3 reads TGTGCCAGCAGCGTAGATGTGGGAAACTCTGGAAACACCATATATTTT. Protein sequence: CASSVDVGNSGNTIYF.

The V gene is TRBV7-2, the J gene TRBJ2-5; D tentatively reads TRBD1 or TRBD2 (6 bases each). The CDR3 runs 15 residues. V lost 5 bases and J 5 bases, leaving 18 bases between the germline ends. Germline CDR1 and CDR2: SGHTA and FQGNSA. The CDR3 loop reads CASSTRVGGMETQYF. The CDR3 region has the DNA TGTGCCAGCAGCACCCGCGTGGGGGGCATGGAGACCCAGTACTTC.

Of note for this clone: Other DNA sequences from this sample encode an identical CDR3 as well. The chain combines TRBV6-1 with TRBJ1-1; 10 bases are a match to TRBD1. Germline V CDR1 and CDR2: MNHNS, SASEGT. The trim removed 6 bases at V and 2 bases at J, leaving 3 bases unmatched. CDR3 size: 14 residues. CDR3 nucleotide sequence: TGTGCCAGCAGGCTGACAGGGGGCAACACTGAAGCTTTCTTT. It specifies CASRLTGGNTEAFF.

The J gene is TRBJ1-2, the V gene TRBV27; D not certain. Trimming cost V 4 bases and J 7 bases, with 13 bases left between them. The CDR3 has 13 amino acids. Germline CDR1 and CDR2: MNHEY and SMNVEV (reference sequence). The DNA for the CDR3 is TGTGCCAGCAGTTCGACGGTCTTAGGTGGCTACACCTTC. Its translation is CASSSTVLGGYTF.

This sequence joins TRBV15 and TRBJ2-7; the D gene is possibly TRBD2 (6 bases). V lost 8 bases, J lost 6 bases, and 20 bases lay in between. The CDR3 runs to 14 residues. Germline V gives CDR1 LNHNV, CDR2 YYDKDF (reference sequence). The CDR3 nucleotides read TGTGCCACCCTCCCGGGACTCTCCCGTGGCGAGCAGTACTTC. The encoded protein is CATLPGLSRGEQYF.

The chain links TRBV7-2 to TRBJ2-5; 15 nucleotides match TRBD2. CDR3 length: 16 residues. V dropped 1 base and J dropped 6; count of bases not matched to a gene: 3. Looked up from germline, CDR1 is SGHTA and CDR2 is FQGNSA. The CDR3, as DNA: TGTGCCAGCAGCTTAGGGGGGACTAGCGGGGGGAAGACCCAGTACTTC. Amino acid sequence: CASSLGGTSGGKTQYF.

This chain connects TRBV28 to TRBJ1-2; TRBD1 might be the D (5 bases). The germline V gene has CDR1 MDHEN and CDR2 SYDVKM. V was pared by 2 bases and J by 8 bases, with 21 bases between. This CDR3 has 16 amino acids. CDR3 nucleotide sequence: TGTGCCAGCAGTTTAGATTGGAATCCAGGGATGGGGGGCTACACCTTC. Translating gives CASSLDWNPGMGGYTF.

As DNA, the CDR3 is TGTGCCAGCAGCTTAGGGCCCAGCGGGGGGACCGATACGCAGTATTTT. Amino acids: CASSLGPSGGTDTQYF. The rearrangement joins TRBV7-2 to TRBJ2-3; 9 nucleotides match TRBD2. Germline V gives CDR1 SGHTA, CDR2 FQGNSA. J gave up 6 bases and V 1 base, and 8 bases lay outside the gene matches. The CDR3 extends over 16 amino acids.